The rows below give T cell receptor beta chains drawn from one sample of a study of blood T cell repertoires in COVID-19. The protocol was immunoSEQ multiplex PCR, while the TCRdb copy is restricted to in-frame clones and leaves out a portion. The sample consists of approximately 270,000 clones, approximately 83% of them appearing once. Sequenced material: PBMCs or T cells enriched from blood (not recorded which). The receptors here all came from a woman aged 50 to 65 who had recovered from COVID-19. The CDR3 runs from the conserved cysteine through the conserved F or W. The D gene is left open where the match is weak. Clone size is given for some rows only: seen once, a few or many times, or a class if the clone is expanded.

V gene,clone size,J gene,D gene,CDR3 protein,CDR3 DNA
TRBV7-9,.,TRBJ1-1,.,CASSLLQRNTEAFF,TGTGCCAGCAGCCTTCTACAGAGGAACACTGAAGCTTTCTTT
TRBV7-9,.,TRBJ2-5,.,CASSLGGIAEETQYF,TGTGCCAGCAGCCTAGGCGGGATAGCCGAGGAGACCCAGTACTTC
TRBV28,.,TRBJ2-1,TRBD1,CASSRRGRLVTEQFF,TGTGCCAGCAGTCGTAGGGGGCGGTTGGTTACTGAGCAGTTCTTC
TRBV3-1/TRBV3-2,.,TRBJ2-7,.,CASRQRGTRGNEQYF,TGTGCCAGCAGACAACGCGGGACGCGCGGGAACGAGCAGTACTTC
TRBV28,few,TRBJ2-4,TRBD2,CASEEGTSGRTDIQYF,TGTGCCAGCGAAGAAGGGACTAGCGGGAGAACCGACATTCAGTACTTC
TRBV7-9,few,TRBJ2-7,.,CASSPGSLYEQYF,TGTGCCAGCAGCCCCGGGTCGCTGTACGAGCAGTACTTC
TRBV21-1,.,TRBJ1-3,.,CASSKEGPGLNSGNTIYF,TGTGCCAGCAGCAAAGAGGGGCCGGGACTTAACTCTGGAAACACCATATATTTT
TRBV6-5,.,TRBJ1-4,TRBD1,CASRGTGVEKLFF,TGTGCCAGCAGGGGGACAGGGGTTGAAAAACTGTTTTTT
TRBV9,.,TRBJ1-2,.,CASSVDGGYGYTF,TGTGCCAGCAGCGTAGATGGCGGCTATGGCTACACCTTC
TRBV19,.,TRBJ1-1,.,CASDVVGRNTEAFF,TGTGCCAGTGACGTTGTGGGGCGGAACACTGAAGCTTTCTTT
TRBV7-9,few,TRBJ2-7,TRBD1,CASSPSGTAGPYEQYF,TGTGCCAGCAGCCCATCAGGGACAGCCGGACCCTACGAGCAGTACTTC
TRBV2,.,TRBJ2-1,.,CAIPLGTYNEQFF,TGTGCCATCCCACTCGGGACATACAATGAGCAGTTCTTC
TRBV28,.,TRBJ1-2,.,CASSFREQRSYGYTF,TGTGCCAGCAGTTTTCGGGAACAGAGGTCCTATGGCTACACCTTC
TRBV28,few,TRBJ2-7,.,CASSLRGHYKPYEQYF,TGTGCCAGCAGTCTCAGGGGACATTATAAACCATACGAGCAGTACTTC
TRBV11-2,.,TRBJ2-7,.,CASSLELGSSYEQYF,TGTGCCAGCAGCTTAGAGTTGGGCAGCTCCTACGAGCAGTACTTC
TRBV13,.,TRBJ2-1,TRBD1,CASSPPTGGSYNEQFF,TGTGCCAGCAGCCCCCCGACAGGGGGGAGCTACAATGAGCAGTTCTTC
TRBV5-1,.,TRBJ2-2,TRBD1,CASSGTGELGELFF,TGCGCCAGCAGCGGAACAGGGGAATTGGGGGAGCTGTTTTTT
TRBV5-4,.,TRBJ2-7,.,CASSYETEAYEQYF,TGTGCCAGCAGCTACGAGACAGAGGCCTACGAGCAGTACTTC
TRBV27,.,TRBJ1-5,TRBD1,CASSYRTGLGQPQHF,TGTGCCAGCAGTTACCGGACAGGGCTCGGTCAGCCCCAGCATTTT
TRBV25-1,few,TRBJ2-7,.,CASSEVGTYEQYF,TGTGCCAGCAGTGAAGTCGGGACCTACGAGCAGTACTTC
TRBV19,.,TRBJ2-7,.,CASSLDSTYEQYF,TGTGCCAGTAGTCTGGACAGTACCTACGAGCAGTACTTC
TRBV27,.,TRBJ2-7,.,CASSLSSGERFYEQYF,TGTGCCAGCAGTTTATCGTCGGGGGAAAGGTTCTACGAGCAGTACTTC
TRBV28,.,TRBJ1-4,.,CASSLLSGVGRGFEKLFF,TGTGCCAGCAGCTTACTTTCAGGGGTGGGCAGGGGATTTGAAAAACTGTTTTTT
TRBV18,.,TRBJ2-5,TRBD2,CASSSTSGQETQYF,TGTGCCAGCTCATCCACTAGCGGACAAGAGACCCAGTACTTC
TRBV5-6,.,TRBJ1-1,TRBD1,CASSIPQGDSTEAFF,TGTGCCAGCAGCATACCGCAGGGGGACTCCACTGAAGCTTTCTTT
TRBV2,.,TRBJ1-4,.,CASSGGGLSNEKLFF,TGTGCCAGCAGTGGGGGGGGACTCAGTAACGAAAAACTGTTTTTT
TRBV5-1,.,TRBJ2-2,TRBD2,CASSLAAGGRTGELFF,TGCGCCAGCAGCTTGGCGGCGGGAGGGCGCACCGGGGAGCTGTTTTTT
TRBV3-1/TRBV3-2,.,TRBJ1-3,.,CASSPLGAAIYF,TGTGCCAGCAGCCCGCTTGGAGCGGCCATATATTTT